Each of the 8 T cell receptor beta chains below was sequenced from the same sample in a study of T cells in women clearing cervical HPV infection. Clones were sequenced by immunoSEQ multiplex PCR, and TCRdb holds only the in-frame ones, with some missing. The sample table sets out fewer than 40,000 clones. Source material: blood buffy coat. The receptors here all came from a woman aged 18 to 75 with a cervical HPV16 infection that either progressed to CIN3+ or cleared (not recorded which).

CDR3: CSAATSSLYEQYF. Partial CDR3 DNA: TGCAGTGCCGCGACTAGCTCACTCTACGAG. This chain joins TRBV20-1 and TRBJ2-7; 7 nucleotides agree with TRBD2. The CDR3 goes on 3 residues after the read ends, and that part is filled in from the germline J gene. With V trimmed by 6 bases and J by 3 bases, 8 bases remained unmatched. Germline CDR1 reads DFQATT; CDR2 reads SNEGSKA (reference sequence). This CDR3 comprises 13 residues.

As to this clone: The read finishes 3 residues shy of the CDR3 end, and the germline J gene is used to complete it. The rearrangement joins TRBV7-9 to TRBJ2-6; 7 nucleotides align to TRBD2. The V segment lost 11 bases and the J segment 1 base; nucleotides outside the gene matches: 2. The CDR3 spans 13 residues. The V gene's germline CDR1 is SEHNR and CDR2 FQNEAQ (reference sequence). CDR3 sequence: CAGGVSGANVLTF. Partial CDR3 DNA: TGTGCCGGGGGGGTTTCTGGGGCCAACGTC. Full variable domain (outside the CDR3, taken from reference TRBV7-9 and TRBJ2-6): DTGVSQNPRHKITKRGQNVTFRCDPISEHNRLYWYRQTLGQGPEFLTYFQNEAQLEKSRLLSDRFSAERPKGSFSTLEIQRTEQGDSAMYLCAGGVSGANVLTFGAGSRLTVL.

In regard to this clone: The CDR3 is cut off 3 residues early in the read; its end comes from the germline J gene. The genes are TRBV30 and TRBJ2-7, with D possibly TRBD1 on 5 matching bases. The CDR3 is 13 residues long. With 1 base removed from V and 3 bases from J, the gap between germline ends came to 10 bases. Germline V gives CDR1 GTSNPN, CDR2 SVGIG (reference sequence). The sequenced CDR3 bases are TGTGCCTGGAGTGGACAGATCCACTACGAG. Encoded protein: CAWSGQIHYE. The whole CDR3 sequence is CAWSGQIHYEQYF.

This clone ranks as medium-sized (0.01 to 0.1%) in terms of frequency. The covered CDR3 bases are TGCAGCGTTGCTGGGGGCGGTTTATACGAG. This encodes CSVAGGGLYE. The full CDR3 protein reads CSVAGGGLYEQYF. The chain combines TRBV29-1 with TRBJ2-7; D might be TRBD1 (6 bases). The sequenced fragment ends 3 residues before the CDR3 boundary, so the rest is inferred from the germline J gene. The CDR3 is made up of 13 amino acids. The ends were cut back, 4 bases at V and 4 bases at J, with 14 bases in the middle. CDR1 is SQVTM, CDR2 ANQGSEA, per germline.

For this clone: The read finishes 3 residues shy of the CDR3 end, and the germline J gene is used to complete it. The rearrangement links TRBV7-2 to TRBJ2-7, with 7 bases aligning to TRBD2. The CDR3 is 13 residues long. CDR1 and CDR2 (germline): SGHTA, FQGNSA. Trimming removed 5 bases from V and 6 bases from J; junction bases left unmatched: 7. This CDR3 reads CASSPWGGGEQYF. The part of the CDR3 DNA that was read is TGTGCCAGCAGCCCGTGGGGGGGAGGCGAG.

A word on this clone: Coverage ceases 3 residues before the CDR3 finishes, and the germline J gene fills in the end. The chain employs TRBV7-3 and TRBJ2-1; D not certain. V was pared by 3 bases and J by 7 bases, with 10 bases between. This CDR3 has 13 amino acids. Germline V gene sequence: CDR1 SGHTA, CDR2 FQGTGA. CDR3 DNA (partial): TGTGCCAGCAGCTTCTCTAGTGGGAATGAG. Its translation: CASSFSSGNE. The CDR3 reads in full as CASSFSSGNEQFF.

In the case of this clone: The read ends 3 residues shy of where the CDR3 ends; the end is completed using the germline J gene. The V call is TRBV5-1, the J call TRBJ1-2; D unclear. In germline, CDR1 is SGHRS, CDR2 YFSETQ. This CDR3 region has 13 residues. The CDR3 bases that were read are TGCGCCAGCAGCCCCCGGTCTCTGCCGGGC. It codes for CASSPRSLPG. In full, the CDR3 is CASSPRSLPGYTF.

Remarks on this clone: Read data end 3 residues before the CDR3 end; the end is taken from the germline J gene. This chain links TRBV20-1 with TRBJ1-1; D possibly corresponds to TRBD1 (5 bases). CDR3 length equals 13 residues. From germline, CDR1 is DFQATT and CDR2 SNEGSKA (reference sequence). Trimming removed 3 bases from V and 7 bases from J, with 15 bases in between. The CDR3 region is CSARDSRGVEAFF. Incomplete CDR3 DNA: TGCAGTGCTAGGGACTCCCGGGGGGTTGAA.